The 19 T cell receptor beta chains given below trace back to one sample, sequenced in a study of T cell repertoires in cytomegalovirus infection (dated by TCRdb to between 2018 and 2021). The instrument was an Illumina HiSeq 1500. TCRdb reworked the public reads: Q25 trimming with fastp, MiXCR clone assembly, productive beta chains retained. Rows are combined by CDR3 protein, so each entry shows the most common genes and DNA. This sample has about 920,000 distinct CDR3 sequences in its table, and under 40% of those were observed once. The biggest ten clones account for roughly 12% of the sample. These receptors have no identified antigens. The treatment or condition label, as the study defines it: in vitro stimulation with specific CMV peptide epitopes to enrich CMV-specific T cells. Sequencing used cultured CD8+ T cells from PBMCs, obtained from culture after CMV antigen stimulation. These receptors all stem from a human donor in good health (CMV status not recorded). Some clones in this sample may be carry-over from other donors' samples.

This chain uses TRBV12-3 or TRBV12-4 with TRBJ1-1, with 12 bases matching TRBD1. V dropped 2 bases and J dropped 6; count of bases not matched to a gene: 7. This CDR3 has 16 amino acids. The CDR3 is CASSLMGQGAFAEAFF. DNA for the CDR3: TGTGCCAGCAGTTTAATGGGACAGGGGGCTTTCGCTGAAGCTTTCTTT.

At least ten counts were recorded for this clonotype. The CDR3 reads CASSDIGWLEGYTIYF. CDR3 bases: TGTGCCAGCAGTGATATCGGGTGGCTGGAGGGATACACCATATATTTT. The chain joins TRBV12-3 or TRBV12-4 to TRBJ1-3; D gene unclear. The CDR3 consists of 16 residues. Between the trimmed V and J ends, which lost 5 bases and 8 bases, there was a span of 22 bases.

This clonotype was counted between two and nine times. J is TRBJ2-7 and V is TRBV6-1; tentatively, D is TRBD1 (5 bases). Between the trimmed V and J ends, which lost 3 bases and 5 bases, there was a span of 8 bases. The CDR3 has 12 amino acids. Germline values: CDR1 MNHNS, CDR2 SASEGT. The CDR3 bases are TGTGCCAGCAGTGACCTGACAGACGAGCAGTACTTC. Translation: CASSDLTDEQYF.

The genes are TRBV28 and TRBJ1-1, with 7 positions matching TRBD1. J gave up 4 bases and V 2 bases, and 7 bases lay outside the gene matches. This CDR3 comprises 15 residues. Germline V gives CDR1 MDHEN, CDR2 SYDVKM. This CDR3 reads CASSLAPTGTTEAFF. For the CDR3, the DNA is TGTGCCAGCAGTTTAGCCCCGACAGGGACCACTGAAGCTTTCTTT.

The gene calls are TRBV7-8 and TRBJ2-3; D remains unclear. The CDR3 extends over 14 amino acids. Germline V gene data show CDR1 as SGHVS and CDR2 as FQNEAQ. Trimming removed 2 bases at V and 6 bases at J, with 12 bases between. As DNA, the CDR3 is TGTGCCAGCAGCTTAAACCTGGTCTACGATACGCAGTATTTT. The encoded protein is CASSLNLVYDTQYF.

This chain's CDR3 is CSAQAGTGDFYSNQPQHF. The CDR3 DNA sequence: TGCAGTGCCCAAGCCGGGACAGGGGATTTCTATAGCAATCAGCCCCAGCATTTT. The chain combines TRBV20-1 with TRBJ1-5; TRBD1 agrees at 10 bases. Germline CDR1 is DFQATT and CDR2 is SNEGSKA (reference sequence). Trimming removed 6 bases from V and 0 bases from J; junction bases left unmatched: 14. The CDR3 is made up of 18 amino acids.

This clonotype was counted once. This may be a read error, as it is one base from a much larger clone. The rearrangement uses TRBV7-6 and TRBJ2-7; TRBD2 matches at 8 bases. CDR1 and CDR2 from the germline V gene are SGHVS and FNYEAQ. The CDR3 has 14 residues. CDR3 loop: CVSSRGGPISEQYF. The CDR3 DNA reads as TGTGTCAGCAGCCGCGGGGGGCCTATCTCCGAGCAGTACTTC.

This clonotype came up many times. The chain uses TRBV28 and TRBJ2-5; D is ambiguous. There are 13 residues in the CDR3. Looked up from germline, CDR1 is MDHEN and CDR2 is SYDVKM. Trimming left V 3 bases short and J 2 bases short, with 7 bases between. The CDR3 DNA sequence: TGTGCCAGCAGTTTTGAGGTTCAAGAGACCCAGTACTTC. Protein sequence: CASSFEVQETQYF.

CDR3 sequence (DNA): TGTGCCAGCAGCGTTTACAGGGAAAGCACAGATACGCAGTATTTT. Translated, it gives CASSVYRESTDTQYF. The rearrangement links TRBV9 to TRBJ2-3, with a weak D call TRBD1 (6 bases). Trimming pared 2 bases from V and 0 bases from J, leaving 10 bases between. Germline lookup yields CDR1 SGDLS and CDR2 YYNGEE. CDR3 length: 15 amino acids.

Only one count was recorded for this clonotype. The V call is TRBV10-1, the J call TRBJ2-2; D gene ambiguous. The V end lost 6 bases, the J end lost 7 bases, and 15 bases lay between the germline ends. Germline V CDR1 and CDR2: WNHNN, SYGVQD (reference sequence). This CDR3 comprises 14 residues. This CDR3 reads CASSLRMASGELFF. CDR3 in DNA: TGCGCCAGCAGCCTCAGGATGGCCAGCGGGGAGCTGTTTTTT.

This rearrangement joins TRBV19 to TRBJ2-7; tentatively, D is TRBD2 (6 bases). Germline V gene sequence: CDR1 LNHDA, CDR2 SQIVND (reference sequence). The ends were cut back, 3 bases at V and 5 bases at J, with 11 bases in the middle. The CDR3 runs 13 residues. DNA for the CDR3: TGTGCCAGTAGTATTGGGGTAGCGGACGAGCAGTACTTC. Protein sequence: CASSIGVADEQYF.

The rearrangement links TRBV11-1 to TRBJ1-1; D uncertain. The ends were cut back, 5 bases at V and 1 base at J, with 8 bases in the middle. CDR1 is SGHAT, CDR2 FQDESV, per germline (reference sequence). The CDR3 is made up of 13 amino acids. The CDR3 region has the DNA TGTGCCAGCAGCCGTGCGGCGAACACTGAAGCTTTCTTT. Amino acids: CASSRAANTEAFF.

V usage is TRBV5-1 and J usage is TRBJ2-7, with TRBD2 matching over 10 bases. Germline lookup yields CDR1 SGHRS and CDR2 YFSETQ. Losses at the gene ends were 4 bases for V and 6 bases for J; bases not matched to a gene: 13. This CDR3 is 16 amino acids long. The CDR3 DNA follows: TGCGCCAGCAGCCTTCTAGCGGGGGATCACCCAGGCGAGCAGTACGTC. Protein product: CASSLLAGDHPGEQYV.

This clonotype was counted a few times. The chain has TRBV6-2 or TRBV6-3 and TRBJ2-7; D unresolved. Germline loops: CDR1 MNHEY, CDR2 SVGEGT. V lost 0 bases and J 1 base, leaving 7 bases between the germline ends. CDR3 length: 14 residues. CDR3 in DNA: TGTGCCAGCAGTTACTCGGCCTTTTCCTACGAGCAGTACGTC. This translates into CASSYSAFSYEQYV.

A few counts support this clonotype. The chain joins TRBV28 to TRBJ2-7; no reliable D call. V gave up 1 base and J gave up 4 bases, with 8 bases separating them. The CDR3 contains 13 residues. Germline V gene sequence: CDR1 MDHEN, CDR2 SYDVKM. The CDR3 here is CASSLSRWYEQYV. CDR3 sequence (DNA): TGTGCCAGCAGTTTATCGAGGTGGTACGAGCAGTACGTC.

This clonotype appeared a few times. The chain couples TRBV7-9 to TRBJ1-2; no clear D gene. Trimming took off 5 bases at V and 2 bases at J, with 9 bases between the two ends. The CDR3 has 13 residues. Germline lookup yields CDR1 SEHNR and CDR2 FQNEAQ (reference sequence). Here the CDR3 DNA reads TGTGCCAGCAGCCACGCATCGAACTATGGCTACACCTTC. Translated, it gives CASSHASNYGYTF.

The rearrangement uses TRBV7-9 and TRBJ1-6; unclear D gene. Germline V gives CDR1 SEHNR, CDR2 FQNEAQ (reference sequence). The CDR3 length is 15 residues. V dropped 7 bases and J dropped 0 bases, with 10 bases sitting between them. In DNA, the CDR3 is TGTGCCAGCACCGAGATGGGCTCCTATAATTCACCCCTCCACTTT. This encodes CASTEMGSYNSPLHF.

This chain links TRBV29-1 with TRBJ1-1; TRBD1 aligns across 7 bases. This CDR3 contains 14 residues. The germline V gene encodes CDR1 SQVTM and CDR2 ANQGSEA. V lost 7 bases, J lost 0 bases, and 8 bases stayed unmatched. The CDR3 nucleotides read TGCAGCGGGAAGGACAGGATTATGAACACTGAAGCTTTCTTT. Protein: CSGKDRIMNTEAFF.

The V and J genes are TRBV6-5 and TRBJ2-3; D not resolved. V dropped 1 base and J dropped 6 bases, with 8 bases sitting between them. Germline values: CDR1 MNHEY, CDR2 SVGAGI. The CDR3 consists of 13 residues. CDR3 nucleotide sequence: TGTGCCAGCAGTTACTACTTCGGTGATACGCAGTATTTT. Its translation: CASSYYFGDTQYF.